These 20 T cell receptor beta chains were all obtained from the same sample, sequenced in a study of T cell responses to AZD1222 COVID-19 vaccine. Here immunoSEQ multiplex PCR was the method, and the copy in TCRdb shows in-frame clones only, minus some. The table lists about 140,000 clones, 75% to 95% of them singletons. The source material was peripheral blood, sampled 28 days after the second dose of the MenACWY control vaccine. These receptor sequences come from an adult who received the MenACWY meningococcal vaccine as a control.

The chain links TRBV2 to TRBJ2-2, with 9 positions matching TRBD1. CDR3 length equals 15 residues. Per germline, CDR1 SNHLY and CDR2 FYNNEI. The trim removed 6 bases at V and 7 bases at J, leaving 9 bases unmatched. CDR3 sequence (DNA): TGTGCCAGCAGAACCGGGACAGGGAAAGGCGGGGAGCTGTTTTTT. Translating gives CASRTGTGKGGELFF.

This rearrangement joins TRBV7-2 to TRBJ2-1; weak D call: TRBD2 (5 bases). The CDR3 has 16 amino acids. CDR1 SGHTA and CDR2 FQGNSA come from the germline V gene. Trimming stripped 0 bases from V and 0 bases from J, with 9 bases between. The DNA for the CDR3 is TGTGCCAGCAGCTTAGCCCAGCGGACCTCCTACAATGAGCAGTTCTTC. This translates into CASSLAQRTSYNEQFF.

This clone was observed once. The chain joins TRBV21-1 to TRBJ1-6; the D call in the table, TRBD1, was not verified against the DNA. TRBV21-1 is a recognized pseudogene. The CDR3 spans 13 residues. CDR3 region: CASSKAKDKPLHF. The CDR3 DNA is TGTGCCAGCAGCAAAGCTAAGGACAAACCCCTCCACTTT.

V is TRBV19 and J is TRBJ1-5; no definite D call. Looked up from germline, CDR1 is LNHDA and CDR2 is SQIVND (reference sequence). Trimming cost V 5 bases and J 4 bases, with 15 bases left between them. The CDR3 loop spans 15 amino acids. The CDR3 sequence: CASSWPGGGNQPQHF. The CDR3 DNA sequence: TGTGCCAGTAGTTGGCCAGGCGGCGGTAATCAGCCCCAGCATTTT.

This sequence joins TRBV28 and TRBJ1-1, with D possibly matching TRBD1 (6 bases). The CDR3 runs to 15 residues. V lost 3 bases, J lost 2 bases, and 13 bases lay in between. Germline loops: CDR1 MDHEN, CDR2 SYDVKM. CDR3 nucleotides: TGTGCCAGCAGTTTCGCAGGGGCAACAAACACTGAAGCTTTCTTT. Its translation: CASSFAGATNTEAFF.

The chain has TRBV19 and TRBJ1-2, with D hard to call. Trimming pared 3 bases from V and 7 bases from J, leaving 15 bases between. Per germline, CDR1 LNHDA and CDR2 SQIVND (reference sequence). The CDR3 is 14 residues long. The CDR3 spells CASSIGPQAGGYTF. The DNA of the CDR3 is TGTGCCAGTAGTATCGGCCCCCAGGCCGGTGGCTACACCTTC.

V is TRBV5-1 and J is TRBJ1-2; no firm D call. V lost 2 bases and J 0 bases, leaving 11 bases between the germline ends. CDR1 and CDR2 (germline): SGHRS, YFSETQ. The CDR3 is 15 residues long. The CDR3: CASSLGRQANYGYTF. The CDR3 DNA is TGCGCCAGCAGCTTAGGACGGCAAGCTAACTATGGCTACACCTTC.

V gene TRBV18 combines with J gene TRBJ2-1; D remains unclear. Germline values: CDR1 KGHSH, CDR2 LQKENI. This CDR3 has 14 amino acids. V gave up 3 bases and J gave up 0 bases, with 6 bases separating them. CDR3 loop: CASSPGYSYNEQFF. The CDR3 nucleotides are TGTGCCAGCTCACCGGGCTACTCCTACAATGAGCAGTTCTTC.

The CDR3 is CSVEDQTGTYEQYF. The CDR3 nucleotides read TGCAGCGTTGAAGATCAGACAGGGACCTACGAGCAGTACTTC. The chain employs TRBV29-1 and TRBJ2-7, with 7 bases lining up with TRBD1. This CDR3 is 14 amino acids long. The germline V gene has CDR1 SQVTM and CDR2 ANQGSEA. V was clipped by 0 bases and J by 2 bases; unmatched bases: 4.

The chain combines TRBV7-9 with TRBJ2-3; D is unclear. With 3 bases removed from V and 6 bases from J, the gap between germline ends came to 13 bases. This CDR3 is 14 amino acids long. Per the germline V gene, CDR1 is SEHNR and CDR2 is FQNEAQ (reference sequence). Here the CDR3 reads CASSFSSSVDTQYF. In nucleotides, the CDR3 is TGTGCCAGCAGCTTTTCTTCATCCGTGGATACGCAGTATTTT.

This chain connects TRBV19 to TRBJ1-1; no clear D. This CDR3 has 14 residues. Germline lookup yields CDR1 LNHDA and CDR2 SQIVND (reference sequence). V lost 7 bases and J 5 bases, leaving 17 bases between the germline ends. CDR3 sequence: CASTIGKRGTEAFF. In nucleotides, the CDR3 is TGTGCCAGTACCATTGGGAAACGAGGGACTGAAGCTTTCTTT.

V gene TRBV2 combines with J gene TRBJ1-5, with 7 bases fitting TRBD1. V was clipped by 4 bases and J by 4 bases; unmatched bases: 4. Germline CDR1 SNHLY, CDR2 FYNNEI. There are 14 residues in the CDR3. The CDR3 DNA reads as TGTGCCAGCAGTGGGGGACAGAATAATCAGCCCCAGCATTTT. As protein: CASSGGQNNQPQHF.

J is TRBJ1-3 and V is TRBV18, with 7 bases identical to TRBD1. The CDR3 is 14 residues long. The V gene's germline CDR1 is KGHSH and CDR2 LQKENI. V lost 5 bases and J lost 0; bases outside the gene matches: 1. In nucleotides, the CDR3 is TGTGCCAGCTCAACAGGGGACTCTGGAAACACCATATATTTT. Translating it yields CASSTGDSGNTIYF.

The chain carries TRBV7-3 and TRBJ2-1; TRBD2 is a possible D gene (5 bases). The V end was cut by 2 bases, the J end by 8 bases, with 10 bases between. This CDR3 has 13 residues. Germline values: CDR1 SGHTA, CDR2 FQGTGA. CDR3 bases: TGTGCCAGCAGCTTATCGGGAATGGATGAGCAGTTCTTC. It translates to CASSLSGMDEQFF.

CDR3 sequence (DNA): TGTGCCAGCAGCACAAACCTAGCGGGGGGGGCAGAGACCCAGTACTTC. This codes for CASSTNLAGGAETQYF. The chain has TRBV7-2 and TRBJ2-5; 12 nucleotides agree with TRBD2. This CDR3 has 16 amino acids. CDR1 is SGHTA and CDR2 is FQGNSA in the germline V gene. The junction had 8 bases not matched to a gene; V was cut back by 5 bases and J by 4 bases.

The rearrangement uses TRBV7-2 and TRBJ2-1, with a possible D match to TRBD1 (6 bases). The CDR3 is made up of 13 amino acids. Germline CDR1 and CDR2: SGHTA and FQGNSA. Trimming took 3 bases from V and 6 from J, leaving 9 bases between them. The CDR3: CASSFQGSNEQFF. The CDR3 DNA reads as TGTGCCAGCAGCTTCCAGGGGTCCAATGAGCAGTTCTTC.

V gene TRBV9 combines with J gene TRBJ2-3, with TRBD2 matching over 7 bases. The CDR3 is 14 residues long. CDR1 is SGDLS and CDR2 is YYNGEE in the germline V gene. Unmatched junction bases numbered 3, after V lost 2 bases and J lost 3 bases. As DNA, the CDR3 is TGTGCCAGCAGCGTGGGGACTAATACAGATACGCAGTATTTT. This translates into CASSVGTNTDTQYF.

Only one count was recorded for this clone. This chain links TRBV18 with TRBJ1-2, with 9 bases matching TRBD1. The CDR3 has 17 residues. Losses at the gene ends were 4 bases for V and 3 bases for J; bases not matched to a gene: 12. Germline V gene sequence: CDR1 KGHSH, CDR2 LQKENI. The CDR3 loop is CASSHTGTGFFDYGYTF. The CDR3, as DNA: TGTGCCAGCTCACACACCGGGACAGGGTTCTTTGACTATGGCTACACCTTC.

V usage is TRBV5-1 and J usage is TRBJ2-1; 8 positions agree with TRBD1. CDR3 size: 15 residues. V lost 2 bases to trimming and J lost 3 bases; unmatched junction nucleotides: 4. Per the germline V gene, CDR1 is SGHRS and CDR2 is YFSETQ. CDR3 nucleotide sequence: TGCGCCAGCAGCTTCCAGGGGGCGGACTACAATGAGCAGTTCTTC. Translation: CASSFQGADYNEQFF.

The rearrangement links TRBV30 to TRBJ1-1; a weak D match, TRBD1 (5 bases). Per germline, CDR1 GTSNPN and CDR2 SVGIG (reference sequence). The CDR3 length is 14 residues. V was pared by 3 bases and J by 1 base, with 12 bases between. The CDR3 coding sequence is TGTGCCTGGAGCCTCCAGGGACCGAACACTGAAGCTTTCTTT. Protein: CAWSLQGPNTEAFF.